This T cell receptor (beta chain) was recorded in a study of cytomegalovirus exposure and HLA in healthy donors. Study-level background: Of 398 genotyped donors, 70% to 85% clustered with self-reported Caucasian donors. Study observations and caveats: A missense variant in DCLRE1C was later tied to TCR beta V- and J-gene trimming. The study recorded 150 to 200 TCR beta chains that were cytomegalovirus-associated.

Amplification used 60 Vbeta primers and 13 Jbeta primers. Sequencing used immunoSEQ multiplex PCR; TCRdb keeps in-frame clones, though not all of them. The sample lists over 150,000 clones, around 80% occurring once. A note on this clone: The antigen is not known. The junction and the germline gene differ at one end; a read error may be behind it.

This CDR3 contains 13 residues. CDR1 is LNHDA, CDR2 SQIVND, per germline (reference sequence). This receptor was identified in a middle-aged man in good health and CMV-seronegative. The chain carries TRBV19 and TRBJ2-7, with D possibly being TRBD1 (5 bases). The sample was PBMCs. CDR3 region: CASSLTEFYEQYF. For the CDR3, the DNA is TGTGCCAGTAGCCTGACAGAGTTCTACGAGCAGTATTTC.